This TCR beta chain was retrieved from a study of T-cell reconstitution after alpha-beta-depleted transplantation in children. Study observations and caveats: By about two months after transplant, alpha-beta T cells reportedly arose from several hundred graft clones that had expanded.

This CDR3 has 16 residues. V shed 0 bases and J shed 9 bases, with 15 bases lying between them. In germline, CDR1 is MGHRA, CDR2 YSYEKL. This clonotype came up a few times. The antigen is unknown. Unique molecular identifiers were incorporated into the prepared TCRbeta library. TCRdb fed the PCR reads into MiXCR, producing one record per CDR3 protein. The data show just over 950,000 distinct CDR3 sequences, around 30% seen once. This sequence originates from a boy younger than two who had a stem cell transplant for SCID, so the T cells may come from the graft donor. The J gene is TRBJ1-6, the V gene TRBV4-1, with a tentative D call TRBD1 (6 bases). The source material was PBMCs, mostly from graft donor cells, sampled 360 days after TCRalphabeta/CD19-depleted stem cell transplant. The CDR3 is CASSQDSGAQGSPLHF. The CDR3 bases are TGCGCCAGCAGCCAAGATTCGGGGGCGCAGGGTTCACCCCTCCACTTT.